Below, 17 T cell receptor beta chains from the same sample are listed, as sequenced in a study of blood T cell repertoires in COVID-19. Clones were sequenced by immunoSEQ multiplex PCR, and TCRdb holds only the in-frame ones, with some missing. The sample carries 110,000 to 150,000 clones, approximately 83% recorded once. Sequencing input: peripheral blood. These TCRs come from a human donor in a cohort sampled during active COVID-19.

The chain carries TRBV19 and TRBJ2-7; 7 nucleotides match TRBD1. Germline loops: CDR1 LNHDA, CDR2 SQIVND (reference sequence). The CDR3 consists of 16 residues. V gave up 1 base and J gave up 7 bases; unmatched junction bases: 13. The DNA for the CDR3 is TGTGCCAGTAGTATAGGGTCCAGACAGGGTACGCGGGAGCAGTACTTC. Its protein is CASSIGSRQGTREQYF.

This sequence joins TRBV3-1 (or the pseudogene TRBV3-2) and TRBJ2-3; 9 bases match TRBD2. The germline gives CDR1 LGHDT, CDR2 YNNKEL (reference sequence). V lost 3 bases and J lost 11; bases outside the gene matches: 9. The CDR3 sequence is 14 residues long. CDR3 region: CASSQAGGPRVQYF. In DNA form, the CDR3 reads TGTGCCAGCAGCCAGGCGGGAGGGCCTCGAGTGCAGTATTTT.

V gene TRBV6-5 combines with J gene TRBJ1-6; D remains ambiguous. The CDR3 contains 11 residues. Between the trimmed V and J ends, which lost 10 bases and 8 bases, there was a span of 9 bases. CDR1 is MNHEY and CDR2 is SVGAGI in the germline V gene. The CDR3 here is CATRGDSPLHF. The CDR3 DNA sequence: TGTGCCACCCGGGGTGATTCACCCCTCCACTTT.

The chain combines TRBV6-1 with TRBJ1-1; the D is unclear. V was pared by 2 bases and J by 1 base, with 8 bases between. There are 14 residues in the CDR3. Per germline, CDR1 MNHNS and CDR2 SASEGT. The CDR3 DNA follows: TGTGCCAGCAGTGAACACGGTACGAACACTGAAGCTTTCTTT. This sequence encodes CASSEHGTNTEAFF.

The chain couples TRBV6-5 to TRBJ2-7; 13 bases align to TRBD2. Germline V gives CDR1 MNHEY, CDR2 SVGAGI. This CDR3 has 15 amino acids. With 2 bases clipped from V and 6 bases from J, the junction kept 4 bases outside the gene matches. The CDR3 here is CASSYTSGRASEQYF. DNA of the CDR3: TGTGCCAGCAGTTACACTAGCGGGAGGGCGAGCGAGCAGTACTTC.

The rearrangement uses TRBV29-1 and TRBJ2-5, with TRBD2 matching over 9 bases. The CDR3 covers 12 residues. V lost 4 bases to trimming and J lost 5 bases; unmatched junction nucleotides: 2. The germline V gene encodes CDR1 SQVTM and CDR2 ANQGSEA. CDR3 nucleotides: TGCAGCGTTGGGACTAGCGATGAGACCCAGTACTTC. Translating it yields CSVGTSDETQYF.

V gene TRBV13 combines with J gene TRBJ2-1, with a weak D call TRBD2 (5 bases). Looked up from germline, CDR1 is PRHDT and CDR2 is FYEKMQ (reference sequence). The V gene lost 4 bases and the J gene lost 4 bases, with 11 bases spanning the gap. This CDR3 is built from 14 residues. The CDR3 DNA reads TGTGCCAGCAGCTCGCCCCCGGGGTACAATGAGCAGTTCTTC. It translates to CASSSPPGYNEQFF.

V is TRBV7-2 and J is TRBJ2-3; 13 nucleotides line up with TRBD2. The CDR3 loop spans 16 amino acids. Trimming at V came to 4 bases and at J to 2 bases, leaving 3 bases not matched to a gene. Germline V gene lookup returns CDR1 SGHTA and CDR2 FQGNSA. The CDR3 is CASSSGTSGATDTQYF. CDR3 sequence (DNA): TGTGCCAGCAGCTCCGGGACTAGCGGGGCCACAGATACGCAGTATTTT.

This clone was counted only a few times. V gene TRBV5-4 combines with J gene TRBJ1-2; D is undetermined. The CDR3 covers 15 residues. CDR1 SGHNT and CDR2 YYREEE come from the germline V gene (reference sequence). The V end lost 0 bases, the J end lost 8 bases, and 17 bases lay between the germline ends. The CDR3 is CASSLGLNGFSGYTF. In nucleotides, the CDR3 is TGTGCCAGCAGCTTGGGTCTTAACGGCTTTAGCGGCTACACCTTC. The variable domain in full, completed from reference TRBV5-4 and TRBJ1-2, reads ETGVTQSPTHLIKTRGQQVTLRCSSQSGHNTVSWYQQALGQGPQFIFQYYREEENGRGNFPPRFSGLQFPNYSSELNVNALELDDSALYLCASSLGLNGFSGYTFGSGTRLTVV.

The chain carries TRBV28 and TRBJ2-1; 10 positions agree with TRBD2. J was trimmed by 2 bases and V by 4 bases; bases with no gene match: 5. Per germline, CDR1 MDHEN and CDR2 SYDVKM. CDR3 length: 16 amino acids. CDR3 nucleotide sequence: TGTGCCAGCAGTTCAACTAGCGGGACCCCCTACAATGAGCAGTTCTTC. Protein: CASSSTSGTPYNEQFF.

The rearrangement joins TRBV6-4 to TRBJ1-5; D ambiguous. The germline gives CDR1 MRHNA, CDR2 SNTAGT. The V end lost 5 bases, the J end lost 4 bases, and 15 bases lay between the germline ends. This CDR3 spans 15 amino acids. CDR3 nucleotides: TGTGCCAGCAGTAGGGATCCCGGGATAAATCAGCCCCAGCATTTT. Amino acids: CASSRDPGINQPQHF.

This chain connects TRBV6-6 to TRBJ2-7, with 8 bases fitting TRBD2. CDR3 length equals 16 residues. V was clipped by 8 bases and J by 6 bases; unmatched bases: 18. Germline V gene lookup returns CDR1 MNHNY and CDR2 SVGAGI (reference sequence). CDR3 nucleotide sequence: TGTGCCAGCCTAAACCCACCGGGACTAGGGGATCGCGAGCAGTACTTC. Translating gives CASLNPPGLGDREQYF.

This chain connects TRBV4-3 to TRBJ2-3; TRBD2 matches 12 bases. This CDR3 spans 16 amino acids. The J segment lost 2 bases and the V segment lost 2 bases, leaving 2 bases of the junction unmatched. Germline lookup yields CDR1 LGHNA and CDR2 YSLEER. DNA of the CDR3: TGCGCCAGCAGCCAATGGACTAGCGGGGACACAGATACGCAGTATTTT. This translates into CASSQWTSGDTDTQYF.

The chain couples TRBV27 to TRBJ2-1; TRBD2 is a possible D gene (5 bases). The CDR3 totals 11 residues. CDR1 and CDR2 (germline): MNHEY, SMNVEV (reference sequence). The V end was cut by 10 bases, the J end by 7 bases, with 11 bases between. This CDR3 reads CATKLGNEQFF. CDR3 DNA: TGTGCCACCAAACTAGGGAATGAGCAGTTCTTC.

The rearrangement links TRBV21-1 to TRBJ1-1; the table calls TRBD1, which could not be checked here. TRBV21-1 is described as a pseudogene. This CDR3 spans 15 amino acids. DNA for the CDR3: TGTGCCAGCAGCACCCGGGACAGGGGATATACTGAAGCTTTCTTT. Translation: CASSTRDRGYTEAFF.

The rearrangement joins TRBV5-1 to TRBJ2-5, with TRBD2 matching over 7 bases. V gave up 0 bases and J gave up 4 bases; unmatched junction bases: 3. The CDR3 runs to 14 residues. In germline, CDR1 is SGHRS, CDR2 YFSETQ. The CDR3 is CASSLGQRGETQYF. The CDR3 nucleotides are TGCGCCAGCAGCTTGGGACAGCGGGGAGAGACCCAGTACTTC.

The CDR3 is CASSSTPGRETQYF. CDR3 coding DNA: TGTGCCAGCAGCTCGACTCCGGGGAGAGAGACCCAGTACTTC. The rearrangement joins TRBV2 to TRBJ2-5; D might be TRBD2 (5 bases). CDR1 SNHLY and CDR2 FYNNEI come from the germline V gene. V shed 6 bases and J shed 4 bases, with 15 bases lying between them. The CDR3 is 14 amino acids.